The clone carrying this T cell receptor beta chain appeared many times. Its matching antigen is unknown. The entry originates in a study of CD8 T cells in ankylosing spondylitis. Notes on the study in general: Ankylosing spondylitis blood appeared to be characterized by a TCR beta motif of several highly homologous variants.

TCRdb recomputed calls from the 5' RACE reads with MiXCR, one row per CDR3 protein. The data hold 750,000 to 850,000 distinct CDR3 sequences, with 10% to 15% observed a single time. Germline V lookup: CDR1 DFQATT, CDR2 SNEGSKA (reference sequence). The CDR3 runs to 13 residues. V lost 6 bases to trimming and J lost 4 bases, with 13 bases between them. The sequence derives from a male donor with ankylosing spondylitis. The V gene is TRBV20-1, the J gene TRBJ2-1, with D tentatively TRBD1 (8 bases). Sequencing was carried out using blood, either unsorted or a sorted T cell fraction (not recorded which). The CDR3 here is CSAKRDRYNEQFF. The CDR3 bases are TGCAGTGCCAAGCGGGACAGGTACAATGAGCAGTTCTTC.